Sequencing of this T cell receptor beta chain was carried out in a study of shared clonotypes between healthy human individuals. At deep level, the assay was performed. As originally analysed: In the immunoSEQ data, sequences were junction-only and lacked quality scores, so filtering differed. Sequencing used immunoSEQ multiplex PCR; TCRdb keeps in-frame clones, though not all of them. The V and J calls and clone size were taken over from that table, and D and trimming were inferred from the DNA. Counted here are roughly 550,000 clones, roughly 95% occurring once; the ten biggest clones make up 0.11%. Naive CD8 cells lacked CD45RO and underwent positive selection for CCR7, leaving out terminally differentiated effector memory CD45RA+ cells. The clonotype originates from a woman under 40 in good health. The material sequenced was naive CD8+ T cells sorted from blood.

CDR3 sequence reads: CASTVVAGNEQFF. The CDR3, as DNA: TGTGCCAGCACGGTAGTAGCGGGGAATGAGCAGTTCTTC. The chain uses TRBV2 and TRBJ2-1, with TRBD2 identical over 8 bases. Germline V gives CDR1 SNHLY, CDR2 FYNNEI. J lost 7 bases, V lost 7 bases, and 6 bases had no gene match. The CDR3 spans 13 residues.